Listed here are 15 T cell receptor beta chains from one sample, sequenced in a study of blood T cells in healthy people across ages. Then a second PCR, running roughly 7 to 11 cycles, was carried out with a sample-barcoded 5' primer and a J-beta primer mix. MiXCR was run by TCRdb on the 5' RACE reads, yielding one entry per CDR3 protein. The table has nearly 800,000 distinct CDR3 sequences, about 25% seen once. The same data also went into a second study, on T cells of mothers and their children.

Sequences were obtained from blood. The origin of the receptors is a boy younger than 18 in good health.

The chain combines TRBV3-1 with TRBJ1-2; D unclear. V gave up 0 bases and J gave up 2 bases, with 16 bases separating them. From germline, CDR1 is LGHDT and CDR2 YNNKEL (reference sequence). The CDR3 consists of 17 residues. CDR3 loop: CASSQDINRTTNYGYTF. The CDR3 nucleotides read TGTGCCAGCAGCCAAGATATAAATAGGACGACGAACTATGGCTACACCTTC.

This clonotype was seen more than once but under ten times. The chain carries TRBV24-1 and TRBJ2-1, with D possibly being TRBD1 (6 bases). The CDR3 length is 16 residues. Trimming cost V 4 bases and J 2 bases, with 14 bases left between them. CDR1 is KGHDR and CDR2 is SFDVKD in the germline V gene. The CDR3 DNA reads TGTGCCACCAGTGACCCTACAGGGACGGCCTACAATGAGCAGTTCTTC. It codes for CATSDPTGTAYNEQFF.

J is TRBJ2-2 and V is TRBV12-3 or TRBV12-4; D might be TRBD2 (6 bases). The CDR3 covers 15 residues. Between the trimmed V and J ends, which lost 5 bases and 0 bases, there was a span of 10 bases. The DNA for the CDR3 is TGTGCCAGCAGTGGCGGGGTTCCGAACACCGGGGAGCTGTTTTTT. It translates to CASSGGVPNTGELFF.

This clonotype was observed at least ten times. V gene TRBV6-5 combines with J gene TRBJ1-2; D might be TRBD1 (5 bases). This CDR3 is 11 amino acids long. V lost 6 bases and J lost 7, with 9 bases in between. Germline CDR1 and CDR2: MNHEY and SVGAGI. The CDR3 DNA reads TGTGCCAGCAGCCCAGGGTTTGGCTACACCTTC. Its protein product is CASSPGFGYTF.

This clonotype was seen only a few times. The chain couples TRBV10-2 to TRBJ2-5; D is possibly TRBD2 (6 bases). Near its end, the DNA agrees better with TRBJ2-7, so the J call may be wrong. The CDR3 is made up of 15 amino acids. CDR1 is WSHSY, CDR2 SAAADI, per germline. CDR3 sequence (DNA): TGCGCCAGCAGTGGCTTATCCGGGACTCCCTACGAGCAGTACTTC. It specifies CASSGLSGTPYEQYF.

This clonotype was seen a few times. This chain uses TRBV10-3 with TRBJ1-1, with unresolved D. Trimming took off 7 bases at V and 4 bases at J, with 16 bases between the two ends. The CDR3 loop spans 14 amino acids. Germline CDR1 reads ENHRY; CDR2 reads SYGVKD. The chain's CDR3 is CAINSGGAGTEAFF. For the CDR3, the DNA is TGTGCCATCAACTCCGGAGGCGCGGGCACTGAAGCTTTCTTT.

The chain uses TRBV7-3 and TRBJ2-3; 11 nucleotides match TRBD2. In germline, CDR1 is SGHTA, CDR2 FQGTGA. The V segment lost 2 bases and the J segment 3 bases; nucleotides outside the gene matches: 4. This CDR3 has 16 residues. The CDR3 DNA reads TGTGCCAGCAGCTTACGCGGGACTAGCGGAACAGATACGCAGTATTTT. Its translation is CASSLRGTSGTDTQYF.

This clonotype was seen more than once but under ten times. V usage is TRBV4-1 and J usage is TRBJ2-1; D is unclear. CDR1 MGHRA and CDR2 YSYEKL come from the germline V gene. The CDR3 has 16 amino acids. Trimming removed 0 bases at V and 2 bases at J, with 11 bases between. CDR3 DNA sequence: TGCGCCAGCAGCCAAGATACGGGTAACCCCTACAATGAGCAGTTCTTC. It specifies CASSQDTGNPYNEQFF.

In its sample, this clonotype was seen a few times. This chain's CDR3 is CASSPGLGGNYEQYF. CDR3 in DNA: TGTGCCAGCAGTCCTGGACTAGGGGGTAACTACGAGCAGTACTTC. The J gene is TRBJ2-7, the V gene TRBV12-3 or TRBV12-4; D might be TRBD2 (7 bases). CDR3 length equals 15 residues. Trimming cost V 5 bases and J 3 bases, with 17 bases left between them.

This clonotype has just a few counts. The chain has TRBV3-1 and TRBJ2-5; 7 positions agree with TRBD1. The J call is uncertain, as TRBJ2-7 better fits the DNA end. CDR3 length: 15 residues. CDR1 is LGHDT and CDR2 is YNNKEL in the germline V gene (reference sequence). The DNA of the CDR3 is TGTGCCAGCAGCGACCTCGGGACAGCTTCCTACGAGCAGTACTTC. Amino acid sequence: CASSDLGTASYEQYF.

V is TRBV24-1 and J is TRBJ2-1; D could derive from TRBD1 or TRBD2 (5 bases each). Per germline, CDR1 KGHDR and CDR2 SFDVKD. The CDR3 totals 15 residues. Trimming left V 4 bases short and J 4 bases short, with 13 bases between. The CDR3 spells CATSDPGREYNEQFF. CDR3 coding DNA: TGTGCCACCAGTGACCCCGGCAGGGAGTACAATGAGCAGTTCTTC.

The chain couples TRBV7-2 to TRBJ2-1; 7 nucleotides match TRBD1. The CDR3 covers 13 residues. Germline CDR1 SGHTA, CDR2 FQGNSA. J gave up 7 bases and V 3 bases, and 3 bases lay outside the gene matches. The chain's CDR3 is CASSLTGSNEQFF. CDR3 sequence (DNA): TGTGCCAGCAGCTTGACAGGGAGTAATGAGCAGTTCTTC. The whole variable domain, filled in from reference TRBV7-2 and TRBJ2-1, reads GAGVSQSPSNKVTEKGKDVELRCDPISGHTALYWYRQSLGQGLEFLIYFQGNSAPDKSGLPSDRFSAERTGGSVSTLTIQRTQQEDSAVYLCASSLTGSNEQFFGPGTRLTVL.

This chain joins TRBV5-5 and TRBJ2-7; D ambiguous. V lost 4 bases and J lost 8, with 19 bases in between. Per germline, CDR1 SGHKS and CDR2 YYEKEE (reference sequence). This CDR3 is 14 amino acids long. CDR3 loop: CASSIGGGNDKQYF. In DNA, the CDR3 is TGTGCCAGCAGCATAGGCGGTGGAAACGACAAGCAGTACTTC. Complete variable domain (other parts from reference TRBV5-5 and TRBJ2-7): DAGVTQSPTHLIKTRGQQVTLRCSPISGHKSVSWYQQVLGQGPQFIFQYYEKEERGRGNFPDRFSARQFPNYSSELNVNALLLGDSALYLCASSIGGGNDKQYFGPGTRLTVT.

On this clonotype: Its ends do not fully match the called genes, so a read error is possible. The CDR3: CAGSSRDSTYEQYF. CDR3 DNA: TGTGCCGGCAGTTCCCGGGACAGCACCTACGAGCAGTACTTC. V usage is TRBV27 and J usage is TRBJ2-7; 7 nucleotides match TRBD1. CDR1 MNHEY and CDR2 SMNVEV come from the germline V gene (reference sequence). CDR3 length: 14 amino acids.

Only a few counts were recorded for this clonotype. This chain joins TRBV4-3 and TRBJ2-5; D is perhaps TRBD1 or TRBD2 (5 bases each). The tail of the sequence fits TRBJ2-1 better, so the J call may be wrong. Germline V gene lookup returns CDR1 LGHNA and CDR2 YSLEER. The CDR3 totals 16 residues. CDR3 protein: CASSQGGQGLYNEQFF. DNA for the CDR3: TGCGCCAGCAGCCAAGGAGGGCAGGGCCTCTACAATGAGCAGTTCTTC.